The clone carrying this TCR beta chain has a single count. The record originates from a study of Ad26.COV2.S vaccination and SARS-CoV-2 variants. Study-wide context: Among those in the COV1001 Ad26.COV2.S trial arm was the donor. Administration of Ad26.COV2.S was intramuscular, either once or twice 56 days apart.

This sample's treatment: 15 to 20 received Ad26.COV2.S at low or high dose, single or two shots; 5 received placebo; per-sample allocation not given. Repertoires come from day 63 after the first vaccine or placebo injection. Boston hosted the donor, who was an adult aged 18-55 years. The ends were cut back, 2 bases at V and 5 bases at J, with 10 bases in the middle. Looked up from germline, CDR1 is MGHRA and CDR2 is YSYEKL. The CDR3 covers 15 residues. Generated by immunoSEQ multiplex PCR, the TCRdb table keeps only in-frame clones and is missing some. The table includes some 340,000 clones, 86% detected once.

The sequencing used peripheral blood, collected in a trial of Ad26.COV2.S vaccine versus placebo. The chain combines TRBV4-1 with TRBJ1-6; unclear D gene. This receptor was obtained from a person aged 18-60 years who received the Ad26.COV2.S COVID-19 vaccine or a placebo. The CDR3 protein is CASSQITANNSPLHF. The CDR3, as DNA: TGCGCCAGCAGCCAAATAACAGCCAATAATTCACCCCTCCACTTT.